This T cell receptor (beta chain) stems from a study of blood T cell repertoires in COVID-19. Looking at the study overall: Samples came from the United States, Italy and Spain, spanning acute and convalescent COVID-19. T cells, B-cell-depleted T cells, or PBMCs provided the cDNA or gDNA that served as material.

Authors' data handling: Quantification of nucleated cells was approximated via reference gene primer amplification. Produced via immunoSEQ multiplex PCR; TCRdb's table is partial and in-frame only. That table gives V, J and clone size, and the DNA gave D and trimming. The data hold around 62,000 clones, with approximately 95% observed a single time. V lost 4 bases to trimming and J lost 5 bases, with 11 bases between them. The germline V gene encodes CDR1 LGHNA and CDR2 YSLEER. The CDR3 has 13 amino acids. The genes are TRBV4-3 and TRBJ2-5; possible D gene TRBD1, 5 bases. The source of this sequence is a man aged 65-85 years with active COVID-19. Sequencing was done on a sample of peripheral blood. CDR3 protein: CASSPAGPETQYF. DNA for the CDR3: TGCGCCAGCAGCCCCGCAGGGCCGGAGACCCAGTACTTC.